The 24 T cell receptor beta chains reported below all come from one sample, sequenced in a study of T cells in women clearing cervical HPV infection. Some clones are missing from TCRdb's copy, which holds only in-frame ones; the method was immunoSEQ multiplex PCR. This sample's table has about 30,000 clones. Sequencing used blood buffy coat. The receptors were gathered from a woman aged 18 to 69 with a cervical HPV16 infection that either progressed to CIN3+ or cleared (not recorded which).

In the case of this clone: The read terminates 3 residues ahead of where the CDR3 ends, so the germline J gene completes it. Other DNA sequences from this sample encode an identical CDR3 as well. The chain employs TRBV6-1 and TRBJ2-3; 8 bases align to TRBD2. V was clipped by 0 bases and J by 2 bases; unmatched bases: 4. The CDR3 extends over 16 amino acids. CDR1 and CDR2 (germline): MNHNS, SASEGT. The CDR3 spells CASSEASGGYTDTQYF. CDR3 bases read: TGTGCCAGCAGTGAAGCCAGCGGGGGATACACAGATACG.

A note on this clone: The read ends 3 residues before the CDR3 terminus; that terminus is restored from the germline J gene. The chain uses TRBV18 and TRBJ2-1; TRBD2 agrees at 8 bases. The trim removed 4 bases at V and 3 bases at J, leaving 5 bases unmatched. The germline gives CDR1 KGHSH, CDR2 LQKENI. The CDR3 contains 15 residues. CDR3 residues: CASSLVAGFYNEQFF. The CDR3 DNA, read in part, is TGTGCCAGCTCACTTGTAGCGGGGTTCTACAATGAG.

With respect to this clone: The read falls 3 residues short of the CDR3 end, and the missing part is taken from the germline J gene. The gene calls are TRBV2 and TRBJ2-1, with 10 nucleotides matching TRBD2. The CDR3 has 15 residues. V lost 8 bases and J lost 6; bases outside the gene matches: 10. Germline CDR1 SNHLY, CDR2 FYNNEI. CDR3 DNA (partial): TGTGCCAGCTCACAAGGAAGCGGGGGGGGCAATGAG. It translates to CASSQGSGGGNE. In full, the CDR3 reads CASSQGSGGGNEQFF.

As for this clone: The read halts 3 residues ahead of the CDR3 end, with the missing end drawn from the germline J gene. The chain recombines TRBV20-1 with TRBJ1-1; TRBD1 is a possible D gene (5 bases). The CDR3 has 12 amino acids. Germline CDR1 is DFQATT and CDR2 is SNEGSKA (reference sequence). V was trimmed by 3 bases and J by 5 bases, leaving 10 bases between them. Partial CDR3 DNA: TGCAGTGCTAGTCGCAGGGAAACTGAA. This encodes CSASRRETE. The full CDR3 protein reads CSASRRETEAFF.

On this clone itself: Read sequence stops 3 residues before the CDR3 end, and the germline J gene provides the missing end. The chain combines TRBV20-1 with TRBJ2-1; weak D call: TRBD2 (5 bases). The CDR3 consists of 14 residues. The V end was cut by 7 bases, the J end by 0 bases, with 13 bases between. Looked up from germline, CDR1 is DFQATT and CDR2 is SNEGSKA (reference sequence). The sequenced part of the CDR3 DNA is TGCAGTGGGCCCCAGCGGACCTCCTACAATGAG. Translating gives CSGPQRTSYNE. The CDR3 as a whole reads CSGPQRTSYNEQFF.

A remark on this clone: The missing CDR3 end, 3 residues past where the read stops, is filled in from the germline J gene. The chain couples TRBV19 to TRBJ2-5; possible D gene TRBD1, 8 bases. This CDR3 has 14 amino acids. V was shortened by 5 bases and J by 3 bases, with 13 bases between the two germline ends. CDR1 LNHDA and CDR2 SQIVND come from the germline V gene (reference sequence). The CDR3 reads CASSPTGGEETQYF. Incomplete CDR3 DNA: TGTGCCAGTAGTCCCACAGGGGGGGAAGAGACC.

Concerning this clone: Read data end 3 residues before the CDR3 end; the end is taken from the germline J gene. V gene TRBV20-1 combines with J gene TRBJ2-7; TRBD2 matches at 10 bases. V lost 0 bases and J lost 4; bases outside the gene matches: 3. This CDR3 comprises 14 residues. Germline V gene sequence: CDR1 DFQATT, CDR2 SNEGSKA (reference sequence). The DNA read from the CDR3 is TGCAGTGCTAGAGATGGGACTAGCGTTTACGAG. Translation gives CSARDGTSVYE. From start to end, the CDR3 is CSARDGTSVYEQYF.

Of note for this clone: The read terminates 3 residues ahead of where the CDR3 ends, so the germline J gene completes it. The chain has TRBV10-2 and TRBJ2-7; a possible D gene is TRBD1 (6 bases). The CDR3 loop spans 16 amino acids. The V end was cut by 5 bases, the J end by 0 bases, with 17 bases between. Per the germline V gene, CDR1 is WSHSY and CDR2 is SAAADI. This CDR3 is CASSNPLGAFSYEQYF. The DNA read from the CDR3 is TGCGCCAGCAGTAACCCTCTGGGGGCTTTCTCCTACGAG.

In regard to this clone: The read halts 3 residues ahead of the CDR3 end, with the missing end drawn from the germline J gene. The chain has TRBV20-1 and TRBJ2-7, with 11 bases that match TRBD1. Germline lookup yields CDR1 DFQATT and CDR2 SNEGSKA (reference sequence). The length of the CDR3 is 14 residues. J lost 2 bases, V lost 1 base, and 1 base had no gene match. The chain's CDR3 is CSARGTGGTYEQYF. Incomplete CDR3 DNA: TGCAGTGCTAGAGGGACAGGGGGCACCTACGAG.

With respect to this clone: The read ends 3 residues early relative to the CDR3; the germline J gene fills the gap. The V and J genes are TRBV11-2 and TRBJ1-1; D is perhaps TRBD1 (6 bases). CDR1 and CDR2 (germline): SGHAT, FQNNGV. The CDR3 length is 15 residues. V lost 4 bases and J 6 bases, leaving 18 bases between the germline ends. The CDR3 DNA, read in part, is TGTGCCAGCAGCTCCCTCGGGACATTGAGGCCTGAA. Translating it yields CASSSLGTLRPE. In full, the CDR3 is CASSSLGTLRPEAFF.

In the case of this clone: The CDR3 end is not reached by the read, which stops 3 residues before it; the germline J gene fills it in. J is TRBJ1-2 and V is TRBV14, with D tentatively TRBD1 (5 bases). The CDR3 has 14 residues. Looked up from germline, CDR1 is SGHDN and CDR2 is FVKESK. Trimming removed 4 bases at V and 4 bases at J, with 13 bases between. The CDR3 reads CASSPTQGFYGYTF. The CDR3 DNA, read in part, is TGTGCCAGCAGCCCGACCCAGGGTTTCTATGGC.

With regard to this clone: The read gets to within 3 residues of the CDR3 end, and the germline J gene fills in the rest. V usage is TRBV20-1 and J usage is TRBJ2-4, with D possibly being TRBD2 (6 bases). The germline V gene encodes CDR1 DFQATT and CDR2 SNEGSKA (reference sequence). CDR3 size: 18 residues. Trimming took 6 bases from V and 3 from J, leaving 27 bases between them. The CDR3 reads CSAISQRVLTPIKNIQYF. Incomplete CDR3 DNA: TGCAGTGCCATTAGCCAGCGGGTCCTAACCCCAATCAAAAACATT.

Comments on this clone: The read ends 3 residues before the CDR3 terminus; that terminus is restored from the germline J gene. This chain connects TRBV6-2 or TRBV6-3 to TRBJ1-1, with no clear D. This CDR3 is 15 amino acids long. CDR1 MNHEY and CDR2 SVGEGT come from the germline V gene. Trimming removed 0 bases from V and 0 bases from J, with 8 bases in between. The covered CDR3 bases are TGTGCCAGCAGTTACTCCGGGGAAATGAACACTGAA. Translating gives CASSYSGEMNTE. The full CDR3 is CASSYSGEMNTEAFF.

Concerning this clone: The read falls 3 residues short of the CDR3 end, and the missing part is taken from the germline J gene. The J gene is TRBJ2-1, the V gene TRBV10-2; TRBD2 agrees at 11 bases. Germline V gene data show CDR1 as WSHSY and CDR2 as SAAADI. The length of the CDR3 is 16 residues. V was pared by 5 bases and J by 5 bases, with 8 bases of the junction left unmatched. The CDR3 DNA, read in part, is TGCGCCAGCAGTTCGTCCGTAGCGGGGGGGAACAATGAG. It is translated as CASSSSVAGGNNE. The entire CDR3 protein is CASSSSVAGGNNEQFF.

With regard to this clone: The CDR3 goes on 3 residues after the read ends, and that part is filled in from the germline J gene. The chain is built from TRBV11-2 and TRBJ2-2; 8 bases map to TRBD1. V gave up 5 bases and J gave up 4 bases; unmatched junction bases: 6. CDR3 length: 15 amino acids. Germline values: CDR1 SGHAT, CDR2 FQNNGV. CDR3 DNA, as far as it was read: TGTGCCAGCAGCCCCGGGACAGGAGGCACCGGGGAG. Residues: CASSPGTGGTGE. From start to end, the CDR3 is CASSPGTGGTGELFF.

Notes on this clone: The junction differs from germline at one of its ends, possibly a read error. The missing CDR3 end, 3 residues past where the read stops, is filled in from the germline J gene. The chain joins TRBV5-1 to TRBJ2-2, with D possibly matching TRBD1 (6 bases). Germline-derived CDR1 and CDR2 are SGHRS and YFSETQ. CDR3 length: 16 residues. Here the CDR3 reads CASSFTGLANTGELFF. The sequenced CDR3 bases are TGCGCCAGTAGCTTTACAGGGCTCGCGAACACCGGGGAG.

A remark on this clone: Read data end 3 residues before the CDR3 end; the end is taken from the germline J gene. The chain has TRBV6-1 and TRBJ1-1; 7 bases are shared with TRBD1. Germline V lookup: CDR1 MNHNS, CDR2 SASEGT. The CDR3 runs to 13 residues. Incomplete CDR3 DNA: TGTGCCAGCAGTGAACCCGGGACAGTTGTC. Amino acid sequence: CASSEPGTVV. The CDR3 as a whole reads CASSEPGTVVAFF.

The CDR3 DNA, read in part, is TGTGCCAGTAGTAGAAGCATGAACACTGAA. Encoded protein: CASSRSMNTE. The entire CDR3 protein reads CASSRSMNTEAFF. This chain joins TRBV19 and TRBJ1-1; D gene uncertain. The read finishes 3 residues shy of the CDR3 end, and the germline J gene is used to complete it. Trimming cost V 4 bases and J 0 bases, with 6 bases left between them. Per the germline V gene, CDR1 is LNHDA and CDR2 is SQIVND (reference sequence). The CDR3 covers 13 residues. The entire variable domain, with the rest obtained from reference TRBV19 and TRBJ1-1, is as follows: DGGITQSPKYLFRKEGQNVTLSCEQNLNHDAMYWYRQDPGQGLRLIYYSQIVNDFQKGDIAEGYSVSREKKESFPLTVTSAQKNPTAFYLCASSRSMNTEAFFGQGTRLTVV.

The CDR3 loop reads CASSPSYRDNEKLFF. The DNA read from the CDR3 is TGCGCCAGCAGCCCCTCCTACAGGGATAATGAAAAA. This chain links TRBV5-1 with TRBJ1-4; D is perhaps TRBD1 (6 bases). The observed sequence ends 3 residues before the CDR3 terminus, with the missing tail filled in from the germline J gene. The germline V and J ends were trimmed by 4 bases and 4 bases, with 14 bases remaining between them. The CDR3 extends over 15 amino acids. Germline values: CDR1 SGHRS, CDR2 YFSETQ.

A note on this clone: Read data end 3 residues before the CDR3 end; the end is taken from the germline J gene. The chain recombines TRBV12-5 with TRBJ2-1, with 7 bases that match TRBD2. V shed 4 bases, J shed 8 bases, and the junction held 14 bases outside the gene matches. This CDR3 is built from 16 residues. Germline lookup yields CDR1 LGHNT and CDR2 FRNRAP. CDR3 loop: CASGSPESGTLHEQFF. The part of the CDR3 DNA that was read is TGTGCTAGTGGTTCCCCTGAAAGCGGGACCCTACATGAG.

As to this clone: The observed sequence ends 3 residues before the CDR3 terminus, with the missing tail filled in from the germline J gene. The chain carries TRBV20-1 and TRBJ1-2; a weak D match, TRBD1 (6 bases). Trimming removed 0 bases at V and 0 bases at J, with 11 bases between. The CDR3 spans 15 residues. CDR1 DFQATT and CDR2 SNEGSKA come from the germline V gene (reference sequence). The part of the CDR3 DNA that was read is TGCAGTGCTAGAGATCAAACAGGGCCTAACTATGGC. As protein: CSARDQTGPNYG. The full CDR3 is CSARDQTGPNYGYTF.

A word on this clone: The missing CDR3 end, 3 residues past where the read stops, is filled in from the germline J gene. This rearrangement joins TRBV19 to TRBJ2-2, with no clear D. Germline-derived CDR1 and CDR2 are LNHDA and SQIVND (reference sequence). This CDR3 has 12 amino acids. Trimming removed 7 bases from V and 3 bases from J, with 6 bases in between. The CDR3 protein is CASKGYTGELFF. CDR3 DNA, as far as it was read: TGTGCCAGTAAAGGGTACACCGGGGAG.

A remark on this clone: From the germline J gene comes the end of the CDR3, since the read stops 3 residues before it. This chain connects TRBV12-3 or TRBV12-4 to TRBJ2-5, with D possibly being TRBD2 (7 bases). V lost 2 bases and J 1 base, leaving 14 bases between the germline ends. The CDR3 totals 16 residues. CDR3 loop: CASSLRGGESQETQYF. CDR3 DNA, as far as it was read: TGTGCCAGCAGTTTAAGGGGGGGGGAAAGCCAAGAGACC.

Turning to this clone: Read sequence stops 3 residues before the CDR3 end, and the germline J gene provides the missing end. This sequence joins TRBV19 and TRBJ2-1, with TRBD2 identical over 12 bases. V lost 1 base to trimming and J lost 5 bases; unmatched junction nucleotides: 6. The germline CDR1 and CDR2 sequences are LNHDA and SQIVND (reference sequence). The CDR3 totals 17 residues. Incomplete CDR3 DNA: TGTGCCAGTAGTATAGTCGGACTAGCGGGGTGGGACAATGAG. This translates into CASSIVGLAGWDNE. The CDR3 in full is CASSIVGLAGWDNEQFF.